The next 16 T cell receptor beta chains were all read from a single sample in a study of blood T cell repertoires in COVID-19. TCRdb's copy holds only in-frame clones and misses some; the assay was immunoSEQ multiplex PCR. The sample lists tens of thousands of clones; about four fifths were seen once. The sample was peripheral blood. The receptors derive from a human donor in a cohort sampled during active COVID-19.

The genes are TRBV11-3 and TRBJ2-5; D not certain. Germline V CDR1 and CDR2: SGHNT, YENEEA. CDR3 length equals 14 residues. V lost 5 bases and J lost 5, with 15 bases in between. As DNA, the CDR3 is TGTGCCAGCAGCACCAGGCCCTCTGGGGAGACCCAGTACTTC. This gives the protein CASSTRPSGETQYF. Full variable domain (rest looked up from reference TRBV11-3 and TRBJ2-5): EAGVVQSPRYKIIEKKQPVAFWCNPISGHNTLYWYLQNLGQGPELLIRYENEEAVDDSQLPKDRFSAERLKGVDSTLKIQPAELGDSAVYLCASSTRPSGETQYFGPGTRLLVL.

V gene TRBV5-1 combines with J gene TRBJ1-1, with a tentative D call TRBD1 (6 bases). The V and J ends lost 4 bases and 2 bases respectively, with 12 bases between them. The CDR3 length is 14 residues. The germline V gene has CDR1 SGHRS and CDR2 YFSETQ. The CDR3 bases are TGCGCCAGCAGCCGAAGGGGGGGAAACACTGAAGCTTTCTTT. It yields the protein CASSRRGGNTEAFF.

The rearrangement uses TRBV19 and TRBJ2-7; the match to TRBD1 covers 10 bases. The germline V gene has CDR1 LNHDA and CDR2 SQIVND (reference sequence). The CDR3 totals 13 residues. Trimming took 9 bases from V and 2 from J; bases not matched to a gene: 4. The CDR3 nucleotides are TGTGCCAGCAGACAGGGGGCCACCTACGAGCAGTACTTC. It encodes CASRQGATYEQYF.

The chain joins TRBV6-1 to TRBJ2-2; D unresolved. Germline V gives CDR1 MNHNS, CDR2 SASEGT. The CDR3 length is 14 residues. Trimming removed 2 bases from V and 0 bases from J, with 4 bases in between. CDR3 in amino acids: CASSETANTGELFF. As DNA, the CDR3 is TGTGCCAGCAGTGAAACAGCGAACACCGGGGAGCTGTTTTTT.

This sequence joins TRBV4-3 and TRBJ1-1; TRBD1 is a possible D gene (6 bases). The CDR3 runs to 13 residues. Germline V lookup: CDR1 LGHNA, CDR2 YSLEER. Trimming removed 0 bases from V and 12 bases from J, with 14 bases in between. The CDR3 loop reads CASSQDGGRATFF. The CDR3 DNA follows: TGCGCCAGCAGCCAAGATGGGGGCCGGGCGACTTTCTTT.

The chain has TRBV29-1 and TRBJ1-2; a weak D match, TRBD1 (6 bases). This CDR3 comprises 16 residues. Trimming cost V 3 bases and J 2 bases, with 19 bases left between them. CDR1 SQVTM and CDR2 ANQGSEA come from the germline V gene. The CDR3 bases are TGCAGCGTTGATGCAGGGGTCGACAGCCCCAACTATGGCTACACCTTC. It codes for CSVDAGVDSPNYGYTF.

V is TRBV10-3 and J is TRBJ1-5; 11 bases align to TRBD1. Looked up from germline, CDR1 is ENHRY and CDR2 is SYGVKD. The V and J ends lost 10 bases and 0 bases, in that order; junction bases with no gene match: 8. The CDR3 totals 16 residues. In DNA, the CDR3 is TGTGCCACCGGACAGGGGGCCGTTTATAGCAATCAGCCCCAGCATTTT. Translation gives CATGQGAVYSNQPQHF.

V and J are TRBV27 and TRBJ1-5; 7 positions agree with TRBD1. This CDR3 has 14 residues. Trimming at V came to 4 bases and at J to 7 bases, leaving 7 bases not matched to a gene. CDR1 MNHEY and CDR2 SMNVEV come from the germline V gene (reference sequence). The CDR3 sequence: CASSWNRGGQPQHF. CDR3 coding DNA: TGTGCCAGCAGTTGGAACAGGGGTGGGCAGCCCCAGCATTTT.

The chain links TRBV7-2 to TRBJ1-6; 7 bases line up with TRBD1. V shed 5 bases and J 7 bases; nucleotides not matched to a gene: 11. The germline gives CDR1 SGHTA, CDR2 FQGNSA. CDR3 size: 16 residues. The CDR3 protein is CASSPRATGQNSPLHF. CDR3 DNA: TGTGCCAGCAGCCCCCGTGCGACAGGGCAGAATTCACCCCTCCACTTT.

The J gene is TRBJ1-3, the V gene TRBV6-5; D ambiguous. CDR3 length: 13 residues. The V and J ends lost 5 bases and 4 bases respectively, with 9 bases between them. The germline gives CDR1 MNHEY, CDR2 SVGAGI. Here the CDR3 DNA reads TGTGCCAGCAGTCCCGAACAGGGAAACACCATATATTTT. It yields the protein CASSPEQGNTIYF.

V gene TRBV10-3 combines with J gene TRBJ2-3; 9 bases are a match to TRBD1. The CDR3 consists of 14 residues. Germline V gene lookup returns CDR1 ENHRY and CDR2 SYGVKD. The trim removed 7 bases at V and 1 base at J, leaving 3 bases unmatched. CDR3 sequence (DNA): TGTGCCATCAATAACAGGGGGCGCACAGATACGCAGTATTTT. It translates to CAINNRGRTDTQYF.

Remarks on this clone: This same CDR3 is encoded by further DNA sequences in the sample. This chain joins TRBV14 and TRBJ1-1; possible D gene TRBD1, 6 bases. V dropped 4 bases and J dropped 1 base, with 10 bases sitting between them. CDR1 is SGHDN, CDR2 FVKESK, per germline. The CDR3 is made up of 14 amino acids. This chain's CDR3 is CASSLVQGNTEAFF. In DNA form, the CDR3 reads TGTGCCAGCAGCCTAGTACAGGGGAACACTGAAGCTTTCTTT.

This clone was observed once. This chain uses TRBV5-6 with TRBJ2-1; 13 positions match TRBD2. The germline V gene encodes CDR1 SGHDT and CDR2 YYEEEE. With V trimmed by 4 bases and J by 0 bases, 7 bases remained unmatched. This CDR3 is 18 amino acids long. CDR3 DNA: TGTGCCAGCAGCAAGACTAGCGGGGGGCCAAGCTCCTACAATGAGCAGTTCTTC. This encodes CASSKTSGGPSSYNEQFF.

The chain recombines TRBV3-1 (or the pseudogene TRBV3-2) with TRBJ1-2; weak D call: TRBD1 (5 bases). Trimming cost V 0 bases and J 4 bases, with 21 bases left between them. Germline values: CDR1 LGHDT, CDR2 YNNKEL (reference sequence). The CDR3 consists of 18 residues. CDR3 protein: CASSQDVLLGVEGYGYTF. As DNA, the CDR3 is TGTGCCAGCAGCCAAGATGTCCTTTTAGGGGTTGAAGGCTATGGCTACACCTTC.

This sequence joins TRBV11-3 and TRBJ2-7; 8 positions agree with TRBD1. CDR3 length: 14 residues. Germline assignment: CDR1 SGHNT and CDR2 YENEEA. The V segment lost 5 bases and the J segment 4 bases; nucleotides outside the gene matches: 7. The CDR3 is CASSGGQGAYEQYF. The CDR3 DNA sequence: TGTGCCAGCAGCGGCGGGCAGGGGGCTTACGAGCAGTACTTC.

The chain couples TRBV10-3 to TRBJ1-2; 8 bases fit TRBD1. This CDR3 region has 14 residues. Looked up from germline, CDR1 is ENHRY and CDR2 is SYGVKD. With 4 bases clipped from V and 8 bases from J, the junction kept 9 bases outside the gene matches. As DNA, the CDR3 is TGTGCCATCAGTGGTCGGACAGGGACGGAGGGCTACACCTTC. Translation gives CAISGRTGTEGYTF.